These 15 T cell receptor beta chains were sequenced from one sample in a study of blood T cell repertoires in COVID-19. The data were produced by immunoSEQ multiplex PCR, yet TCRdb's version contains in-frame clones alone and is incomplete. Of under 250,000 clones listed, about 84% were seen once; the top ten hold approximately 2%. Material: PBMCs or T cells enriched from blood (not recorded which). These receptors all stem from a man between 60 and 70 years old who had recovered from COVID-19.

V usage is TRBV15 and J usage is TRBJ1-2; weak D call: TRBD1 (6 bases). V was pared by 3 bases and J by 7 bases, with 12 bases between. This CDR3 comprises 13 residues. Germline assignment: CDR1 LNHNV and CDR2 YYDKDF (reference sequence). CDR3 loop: CATSRDSLRGYTF. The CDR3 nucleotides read TGTGCCACCAGCAGGGACAGTTTGCGTGGCTACACCTTC.

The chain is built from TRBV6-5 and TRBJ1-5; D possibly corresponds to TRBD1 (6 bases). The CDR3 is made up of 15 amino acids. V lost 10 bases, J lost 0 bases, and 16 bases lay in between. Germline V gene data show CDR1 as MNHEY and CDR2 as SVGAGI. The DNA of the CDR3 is TGTGCCACCCTCCGACAGGAAAATAGCAATCAGCCCCAGCATTTT. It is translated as CATLRQENSNQPQHF.

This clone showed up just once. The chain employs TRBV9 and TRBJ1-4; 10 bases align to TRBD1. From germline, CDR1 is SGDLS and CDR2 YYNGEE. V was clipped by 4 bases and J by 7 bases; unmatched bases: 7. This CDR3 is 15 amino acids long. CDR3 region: CASSTRTGGSEKLFF. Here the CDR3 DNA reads TGTGCCAGCAGCACCAGGACAGGGGGAAGTGAAAAACTGTTTTTT.

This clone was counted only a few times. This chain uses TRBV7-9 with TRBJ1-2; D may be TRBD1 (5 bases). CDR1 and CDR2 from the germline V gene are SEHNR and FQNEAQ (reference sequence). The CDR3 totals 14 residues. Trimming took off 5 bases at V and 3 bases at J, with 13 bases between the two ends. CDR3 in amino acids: CASSPGMDDYGYTF. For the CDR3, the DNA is TGTGCCAGCAGCCCAGGGATGGATGACTATGGCTACACCTTC.

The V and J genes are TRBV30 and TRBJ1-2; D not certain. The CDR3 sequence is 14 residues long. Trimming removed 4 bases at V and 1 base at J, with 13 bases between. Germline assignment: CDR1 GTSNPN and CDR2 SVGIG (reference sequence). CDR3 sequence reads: CAWTLKQYNYGYTF. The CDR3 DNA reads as TGTGCCTGGACCTTGAAACAGTATAACTATGGCTACACCTTC.

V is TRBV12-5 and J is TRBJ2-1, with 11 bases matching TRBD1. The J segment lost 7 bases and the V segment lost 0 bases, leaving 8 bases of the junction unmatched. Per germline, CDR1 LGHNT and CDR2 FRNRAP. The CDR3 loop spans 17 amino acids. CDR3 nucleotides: TGTGCTAGTGGTTTGGTACGAGGGGGGACAGGGGGTAATGAGCAGTTCTTC. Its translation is CASGLVRGGTGGNEQFF.

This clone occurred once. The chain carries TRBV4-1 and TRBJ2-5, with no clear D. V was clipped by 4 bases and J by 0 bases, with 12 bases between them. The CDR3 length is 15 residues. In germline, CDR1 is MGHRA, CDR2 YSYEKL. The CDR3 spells CASSLSSVYQETQYF. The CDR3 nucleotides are TGCGCCAGCAGCCTCTCTTCAGTGTACCAAGAGACCCAGTACTTC.

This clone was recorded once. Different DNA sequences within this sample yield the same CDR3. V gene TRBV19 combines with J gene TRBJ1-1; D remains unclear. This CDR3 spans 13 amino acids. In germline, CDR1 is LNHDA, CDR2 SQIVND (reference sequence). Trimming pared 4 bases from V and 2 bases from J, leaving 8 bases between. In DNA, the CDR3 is TGTGCCAGTAGTACCACAGCCAACACTGAAGCTTTCTTT. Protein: CASSTTANTEAFF.

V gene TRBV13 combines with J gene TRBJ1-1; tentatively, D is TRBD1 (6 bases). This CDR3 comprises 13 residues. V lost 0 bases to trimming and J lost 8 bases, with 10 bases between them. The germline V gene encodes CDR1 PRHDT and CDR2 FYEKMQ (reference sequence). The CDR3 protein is CASSLGRDREAFF. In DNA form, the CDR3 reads TGTGCCAGCAGCTTAGGAAGAGACAGGGAAGCTTTCTTT.

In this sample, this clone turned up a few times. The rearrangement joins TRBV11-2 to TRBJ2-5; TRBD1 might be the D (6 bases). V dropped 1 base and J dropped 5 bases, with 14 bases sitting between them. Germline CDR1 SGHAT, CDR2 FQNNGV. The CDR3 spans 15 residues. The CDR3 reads CASSLAAGAAETQYF. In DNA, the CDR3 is TGTGCCAGCAGCTTAGCCGCAGGGGCCGCGGAGACCCAGTACTTC.

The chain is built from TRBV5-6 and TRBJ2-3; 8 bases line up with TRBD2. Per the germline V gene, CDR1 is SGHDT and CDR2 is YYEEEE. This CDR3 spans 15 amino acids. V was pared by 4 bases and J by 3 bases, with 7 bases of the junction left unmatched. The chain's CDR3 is CASSTTSGRTDTQYF. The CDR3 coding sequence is TGTGCCAGCAGCACCACTAGCGGCCGTACAGATACGCAGTATTTT.

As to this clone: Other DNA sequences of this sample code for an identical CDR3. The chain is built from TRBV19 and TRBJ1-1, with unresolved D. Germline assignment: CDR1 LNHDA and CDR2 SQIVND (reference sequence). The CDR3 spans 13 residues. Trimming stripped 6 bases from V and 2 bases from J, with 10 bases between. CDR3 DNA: TGTGCCAGTAGCATGGGCAGAAACACTGAAGCTTTCTTT. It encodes CASSMGRNTEAFF.

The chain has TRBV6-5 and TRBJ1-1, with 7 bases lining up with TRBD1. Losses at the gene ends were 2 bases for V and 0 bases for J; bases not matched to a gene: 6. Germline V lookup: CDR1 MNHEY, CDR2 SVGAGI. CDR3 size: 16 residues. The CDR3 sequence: CASSYRQGVLNTEAFF. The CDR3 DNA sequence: TGTGCCAGCAGTTACAGGCAGGGGGTATTGAACACTGAAGCTTTCTTT.

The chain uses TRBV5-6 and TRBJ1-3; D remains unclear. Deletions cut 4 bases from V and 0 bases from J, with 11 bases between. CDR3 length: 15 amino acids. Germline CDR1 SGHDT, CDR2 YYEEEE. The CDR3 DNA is TGTGCCAGCAGCCTACGACTGTTCTCTGGAAACACCATATATTTT. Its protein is CASSLRLFSGNTIYF. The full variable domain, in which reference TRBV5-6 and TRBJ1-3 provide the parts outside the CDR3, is DAGVTQSPTHLIKTRGQQVTLRCSPKSGHDTVSWYQQALGQGPQFIFQYYEEEERQRGNFPDRFSGHQFPNYSSELNVNALLLGDSALYLCASSLRLFSGNTIYFGEGSWLTVV.

The DNA of the CDR3 is TGCAGCGTTGGACAGGGGCGCACCGAGCCCATGAACACTGAAGCTTTCTTT. Its translation is CSVGQGRTEPMNTEAFF. This rearrangement joins TRBV29-1 to TRBJ1-1; 8 bases fit TRBD1. Per the germline V gene, CDR1 is SQVTM and CDR2 is ANQGSEA. This CDR3 has 17 residues. V was pared by 4 bases and J by 0 bases, with 13 bases of the junction left unmatched.